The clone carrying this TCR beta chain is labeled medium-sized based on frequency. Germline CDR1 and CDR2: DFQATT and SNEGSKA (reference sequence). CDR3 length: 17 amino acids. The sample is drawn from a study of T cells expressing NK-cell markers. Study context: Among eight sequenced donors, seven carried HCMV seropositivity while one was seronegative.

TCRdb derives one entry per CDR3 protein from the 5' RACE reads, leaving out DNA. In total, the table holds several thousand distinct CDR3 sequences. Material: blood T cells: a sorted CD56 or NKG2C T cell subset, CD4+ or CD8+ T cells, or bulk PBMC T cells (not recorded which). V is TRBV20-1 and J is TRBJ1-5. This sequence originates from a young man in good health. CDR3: CSARDKTLGPAEGSQHF.